This TCR beta chain was found in a study of post-analysis software for immune sequencing data. Notes on the study in general: The study found TRBV5-6, TRBV5-1 and TRBV20-1 among five TRBV segments more frequent in patients than controls.

The ends were cut back, 4 bases at V and 0 bases at J, with 7 bases in the middle. The germline V gene has CDR1 SGHRS and CDR2 YFSETQ. This CDR3 is built from 14 residues. The TCR beta cDNA libraries contained unique molecular identifiers. Via MiXCR, TCRdb re-called the PCR reads, giving one row per CDR3 protein. The table shows approximately 630,000 distinct CDR3 sequences, with approximately 59% occurring only once. About this clonotype: The antigen is not known.

J is TRBJ1-4 and V is TRBV5-1; the D gene is possibly TRBD1 (6 bases). Source material: blood. This sequence was found in a girl aged 2 to 9 with multiple sclerosis. CDR3 protein: CASSQGTTNEKLFF. For the CDR3, the DNA is TGCGCCAGCAGCCAGGGGACAACTAATGAAAAACTGTTTTTT.